A selection of T cell receptor beta chains follows, all from one sample in a study of blood T cell repertoires in COVID-19. Produced via immunoSEQ multiplex PCR; TCRdb's table is partial and in-frame only. The table lists about 75,000 clones, 85% to 90% of them singletons. Specimen: peripheral blood. The source of these receptors is a human donor in a cohort sampled during active COVID-19. Both conserved end residues are part of each CDR3.

V	J	CDR3
TRBV6-5	TRBJ1-6	CASSYSNRGNSPLHF
TRBV10-3	TRBJ2-3	CAATRDSTSNTQYF
TRBV7-9	TRBJ2-7	CASSAPSGAAYEQYF
TRBV9	TRBJ2-1	CASSVVREAVRNEQFF
TRBV7-2	TRBJ2-1	CASSLLRVGEQFF
TRBV6-6	TRBJ1-6	CATTSGQGWNSPLHF
TRBV5-4	TRBJ2-1	CASSMQTYNEQFF
TRBV5-6	TRBJ2-2	CASSLARGGGTGELFF
TRBV19	TRBJ1-1	CASSLEQMNTEAFF
TRBV5-6	TRBJ2-2	CASSLLGTNTGELFF
TRBV6-5	TRBJ2-2	CASRAGTGTGELFF
TRBV4-2	TRBJ2-1	CASSQELTITYNEQFF
TRBV19	TRBJ2-2	CASSEGTASTGELFF
TRBV15	TRBJ2-3	CATSRRLTSGGLNREDTQYF
TRBV4-1	TRBJ2-5	CASSQDGGKETQYF
TRBV5-6	TRBJ2-1	CASSLRDSNNEQFF
TRBV7-9	TRBJ2-1	CASSLVSSKPEQFF
TRBV27	TRBJ2-7	CASSLTGAYEQYF
TRBV11-1	TRBJ2-7	CASSSTSGYEQYF
TRBV5-1	TRBJ2-5	CASSLELAGGQETQYF
TRBV7-2	TRBJ2-5	CASSLQGIFQETQYF
TRBV7-9	TRBJ1-3	CASSKRTESGNTIYF
TRBV28	TRBJ1-5	CASSLGGANQPQHF
TRBV4-1	TRBJ2-2	CASSPDRGLAGELFF
TRBV7-9	TRBJ2-1	CASSPRGGSSNEQFF
TRBV7-7	TRBJ2-1	CASSFGTGSYNEQFF
TRBV9	TRBJ2-5	CASSPTGDETQYF
TRBV19	TRBJ1-1	CASSIRGAEAFF
TRBV28	TRBJ2-1	CASSPTGLAGTNEQFF
TRBV10-1	TRBJ1-1	CASSSDRGLTEAFF
TRBV19	TRBJ1-1	CASTRTVNTEAFF
TRBV25-1	TRBJ2-3	CASSAAGEGSTDTQYF
TRBV2	TRBJ2-3	CASKYETGGSDTQYF
TRBV6-1	TRBJ2-7	CASSESSNSFYEQYF
TRBV4-1	TRBJ1-2	CASSRDRPNYGYTF
TRBV27	TRBJ1-5	CASSLGGSNQPQHF
TRBV4-2	TRBJ1-5	CASSLDDRGLEQPQHF
TRBV7-2	TRBJ1-2	CASSLREKHDGYTF
TRBV30	TRBJ1-5	CAWRSQGNQPQHF